One and the same sample provided the 4 T cell receptor beta chains below, sequenced in a study of T cell responses to AZD1222 COVID-19 vaccine. Sequencing used immunoSEQ multiplex PCR; TCRdb keeps in-frame clones, though not all of them. The sample has roughly 110,000 clones, around 93% seen once. The sample here was peripheral blood, taken 28 days after the second AZD1222 dose. These receptors all come from an adult who received the AZD1222 COVID-19 vaccine.

The chain carries TRBV5-4 and TRBJ2-7; D gene unclear. This CDR3 spans 15 amino acids. Trimming left V 4 bases short and J 6 bases short, with 20 bases between. The germline V gene encodes CDR1 SGHNT and CDR2 YYREEE (reference sequence). In nucleotides, the CDR3 is TGTGCCAGCAGCCCCACGGACCCCCCCGTCGGCGAGCAGTACTTC. It translates to CASSPTDPPVGEQYF. Combining the CDR3 with reference TRBV5-4 and TRBJ2-7 gives the whole variable domain ETGVTQSPTHLIKTRGQQVTLRCSSQSGHNTVSWYQQALGQGPQFIFQYYREEENGRGNFPPRFSGLQFPNYSSELNVNALELDDSALYLCASSPTDPPVGEQYFGPGTRLTVT.

This clone came up once. The chain joins TRBV2 to TRBJ2-2, with no clear D. The length of the CDR3 is 12 residues. Germline CDR1 reads SNHLY; CDR2 reads FYNNEI. Trimming pared 7 bases from V and 5 bases from J, leaving 8 bases between. Here the CDR3 reads CASNPETGELFF. CDR3 DNA: TGTGCCAGCAACCCGGAGACCGGGGAGCTGTTTTTT.

The chain recombines TRBV19 with TRBJ1-5; 8 bases fit TRBD1. V trimming: 4 bases; J trimming: 0 bases; junction bases outside the gene matches: 2. The CDR3 contains 15 residues. CDR1 is LNHDA, CDR2 SQIVND, per germline (reference sequence). The CDR3 loop is CASSNRGYSNQPQHF. CDR3 coding DNA: TGTGCCAGTAGTAACAGGGGGTATAGCAATCAGCCCCAGCATTTT. The full variable domain, completed using reference TRBV19 and TRBJ1-5, is DGGITQSPKYLFRKEGQNVTLSCEQNLNHDAMYWYRQDPGQGLRLIYYSQIVNDFQKGDIAEGYSVSREKKESFPLTVTSAQKNPTAFYLCASSNRGYSNQPQHFGDGTRLSIL.

The chain is built from TRBV19 and TRBJ1-1; 10 bases align to TRBD1. This CDR3 spans 12 amino acids. After removal of 5 bases from V and 8 bases from J, the junction contained 2 bases not matched to a gene. The germline CDR1 and CDR2 sequences are LNHDA and SQIVND (reference sequence). The CDR3 region has the DNA TGTGCCAGTAGTCGGGACAGGGGCGAAGCTTTCTTT. It encodes CASSRDRGEAFF.